The T cell receptor (beta chain) described here comes from a study of T cell changes during pregnancy in multiple sclerosis. There are 14 residues in the CDR3. Germline V gene lookup returns CDR1 ENHRY and CDR2 SYGVKD. Trimming shortened V by 7 bases and J by 4 bases, and 16 bases separated the two germline ends. Profiled with immunoSEQ multiplex PCR; TCRdb holds only in-frame clones, not every one. The table has approximately 89,000 clones, 94% seen once; the top ten hold 0.84%. The clonotype was recovered from a female donor with multiple sclerosis, enrolled in a pregnancy study. Sample: peripheral blood, taken in the third trimester of pregnancy. The gene calls are TRBV10-3 and TRBJ1-1; D not certain. The CDR3 DNA sequence: TGTGCCATCATGCCCTCGGGGTTGATCACTGAAGCTTTCTTT. It specifies CAIMPSGLITEAFF.